This T cell receptor (beta chain) originates from a study of blood T cell repertoires in COVID-19. Assay: immunoSEQ multiplex PCR; the TCRdb copy retains only in-frame clones and omits some. The data hold approximately 270,000 clones, with about 90% observed a single time. Looked up from germline, CDR1 is SGHNT and CDR2 is YYREEE (reference sequence). V trimming: 5 bases; J trimming: 6 bases; junction bases outside the gene matches: 8. This CDR3 region has 14 residues. This rearrangement joins TRBV5-4 to TRBJ2-7; 10 bases align to TRBD2. This clonotype was sampled from a young man with active or convalescent COVID-19. The sample was peripheral blood. In DNA, the CDR3 is TGTGCCAGCAGTAGTAGCGGGGGGCTCTCCGAGCAGTACTTC. Its translation: CASSSSGGLSEQYF.